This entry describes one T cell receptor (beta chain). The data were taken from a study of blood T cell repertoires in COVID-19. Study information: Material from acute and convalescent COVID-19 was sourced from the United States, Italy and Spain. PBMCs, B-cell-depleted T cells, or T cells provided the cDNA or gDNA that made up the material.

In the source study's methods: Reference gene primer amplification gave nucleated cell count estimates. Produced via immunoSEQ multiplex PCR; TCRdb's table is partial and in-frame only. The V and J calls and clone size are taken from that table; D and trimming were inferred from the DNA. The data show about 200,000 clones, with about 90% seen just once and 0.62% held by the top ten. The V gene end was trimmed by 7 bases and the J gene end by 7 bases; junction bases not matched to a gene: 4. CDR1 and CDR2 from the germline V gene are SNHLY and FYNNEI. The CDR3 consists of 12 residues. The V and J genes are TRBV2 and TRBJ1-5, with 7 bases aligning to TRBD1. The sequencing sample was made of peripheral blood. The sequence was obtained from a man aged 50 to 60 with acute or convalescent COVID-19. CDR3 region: CASNRGYQPQHF. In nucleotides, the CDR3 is TGTGCCAGCAACAGGGGTTACCAGCCCCAGCATTTT.